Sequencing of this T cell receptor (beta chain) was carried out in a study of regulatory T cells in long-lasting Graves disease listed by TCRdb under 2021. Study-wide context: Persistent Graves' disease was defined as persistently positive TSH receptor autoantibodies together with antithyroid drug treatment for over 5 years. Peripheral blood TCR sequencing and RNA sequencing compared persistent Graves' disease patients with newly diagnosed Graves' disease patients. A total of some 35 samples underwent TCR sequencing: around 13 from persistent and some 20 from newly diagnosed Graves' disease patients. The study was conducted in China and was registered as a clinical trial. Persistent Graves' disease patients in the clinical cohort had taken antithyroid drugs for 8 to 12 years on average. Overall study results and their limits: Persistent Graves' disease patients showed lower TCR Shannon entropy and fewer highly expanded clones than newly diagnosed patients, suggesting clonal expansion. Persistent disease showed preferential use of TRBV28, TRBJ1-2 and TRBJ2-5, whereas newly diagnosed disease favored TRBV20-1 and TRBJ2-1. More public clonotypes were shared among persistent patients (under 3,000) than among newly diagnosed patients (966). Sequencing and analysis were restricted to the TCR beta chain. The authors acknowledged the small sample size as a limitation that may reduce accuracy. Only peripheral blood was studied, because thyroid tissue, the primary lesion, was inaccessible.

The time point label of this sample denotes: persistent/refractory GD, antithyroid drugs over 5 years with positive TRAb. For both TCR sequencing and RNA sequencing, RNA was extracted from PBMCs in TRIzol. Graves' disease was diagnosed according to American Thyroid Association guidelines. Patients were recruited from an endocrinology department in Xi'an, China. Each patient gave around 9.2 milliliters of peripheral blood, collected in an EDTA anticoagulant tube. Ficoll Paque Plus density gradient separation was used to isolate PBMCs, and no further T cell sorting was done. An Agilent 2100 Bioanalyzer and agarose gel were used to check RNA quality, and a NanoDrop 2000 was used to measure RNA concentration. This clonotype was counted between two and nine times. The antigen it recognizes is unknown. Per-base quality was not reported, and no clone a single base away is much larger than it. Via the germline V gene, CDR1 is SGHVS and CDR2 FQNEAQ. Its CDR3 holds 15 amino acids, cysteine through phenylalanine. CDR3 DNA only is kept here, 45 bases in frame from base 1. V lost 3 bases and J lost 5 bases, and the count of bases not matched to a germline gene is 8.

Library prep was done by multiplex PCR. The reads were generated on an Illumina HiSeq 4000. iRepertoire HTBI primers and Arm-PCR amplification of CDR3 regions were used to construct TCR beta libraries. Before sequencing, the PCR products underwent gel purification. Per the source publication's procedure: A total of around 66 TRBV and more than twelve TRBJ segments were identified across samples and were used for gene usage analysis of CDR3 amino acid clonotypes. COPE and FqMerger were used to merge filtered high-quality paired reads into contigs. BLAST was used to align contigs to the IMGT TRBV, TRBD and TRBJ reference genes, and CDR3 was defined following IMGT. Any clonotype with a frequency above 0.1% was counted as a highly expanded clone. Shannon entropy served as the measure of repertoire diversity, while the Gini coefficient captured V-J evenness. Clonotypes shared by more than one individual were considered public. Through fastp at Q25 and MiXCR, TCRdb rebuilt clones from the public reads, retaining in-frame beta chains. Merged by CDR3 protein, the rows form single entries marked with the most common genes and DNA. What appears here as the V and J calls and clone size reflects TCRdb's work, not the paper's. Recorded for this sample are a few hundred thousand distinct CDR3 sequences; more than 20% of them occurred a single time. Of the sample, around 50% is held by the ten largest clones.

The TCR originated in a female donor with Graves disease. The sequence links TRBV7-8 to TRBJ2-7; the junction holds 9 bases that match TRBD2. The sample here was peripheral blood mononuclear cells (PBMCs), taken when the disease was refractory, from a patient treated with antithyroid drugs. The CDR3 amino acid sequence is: CASSLGGRAGNEQYF. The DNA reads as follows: TGTGCCAGCAGCTTGGGCGGGAGGGCCGGGAACGAGCAGTACTTC.